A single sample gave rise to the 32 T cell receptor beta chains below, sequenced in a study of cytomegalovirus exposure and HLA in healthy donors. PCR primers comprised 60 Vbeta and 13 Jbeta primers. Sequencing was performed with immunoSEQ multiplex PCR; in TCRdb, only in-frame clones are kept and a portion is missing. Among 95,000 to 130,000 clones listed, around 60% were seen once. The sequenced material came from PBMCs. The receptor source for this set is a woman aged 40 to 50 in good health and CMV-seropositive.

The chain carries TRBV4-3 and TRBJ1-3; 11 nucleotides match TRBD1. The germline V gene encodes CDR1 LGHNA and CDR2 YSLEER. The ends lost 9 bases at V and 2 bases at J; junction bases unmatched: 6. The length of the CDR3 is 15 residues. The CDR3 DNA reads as TGCGCCAGTTCGGGACAGGGGGTCACTGGAAACACCATATATTTT. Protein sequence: CASSGQGVTGNTIYF.

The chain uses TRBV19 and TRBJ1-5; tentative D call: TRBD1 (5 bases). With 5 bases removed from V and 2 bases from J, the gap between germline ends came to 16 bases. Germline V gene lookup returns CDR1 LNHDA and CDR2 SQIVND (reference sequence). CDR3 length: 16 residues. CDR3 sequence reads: CASSGPRGGGNQPQHF. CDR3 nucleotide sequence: TGTGCCAGTAGTGGGCCTCGGGGGGGAGGCAATCAGCCCCAGCATTTT.

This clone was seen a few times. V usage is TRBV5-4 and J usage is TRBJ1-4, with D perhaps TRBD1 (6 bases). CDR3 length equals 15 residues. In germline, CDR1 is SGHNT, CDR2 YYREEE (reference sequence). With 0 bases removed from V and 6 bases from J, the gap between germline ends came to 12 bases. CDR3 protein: CASSLGAGEYEKLFF. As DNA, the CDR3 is TGTGCCAGCAGCTTGGGGGCAGGGGAGTATGAAAAACTGTTTTTT.

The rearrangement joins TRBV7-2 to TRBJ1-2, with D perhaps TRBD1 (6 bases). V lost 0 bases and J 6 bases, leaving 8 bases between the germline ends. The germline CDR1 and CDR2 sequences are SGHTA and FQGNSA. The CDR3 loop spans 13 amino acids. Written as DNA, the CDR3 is TGTGCCAGCAGCTTAGCAAGGGGGAATGGCTACACCTTC. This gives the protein CASSLARGNGYTF.

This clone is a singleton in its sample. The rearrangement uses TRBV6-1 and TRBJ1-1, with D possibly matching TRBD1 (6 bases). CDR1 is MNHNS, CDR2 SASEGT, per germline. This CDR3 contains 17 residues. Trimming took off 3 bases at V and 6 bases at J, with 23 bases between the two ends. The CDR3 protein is CASSDKGLQGFSPEAFF. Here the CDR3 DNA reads TGTGCCAGCAGTGATAAGGGGTTACAGGGTTTTTCACCTGAAGCTTTCTTT.

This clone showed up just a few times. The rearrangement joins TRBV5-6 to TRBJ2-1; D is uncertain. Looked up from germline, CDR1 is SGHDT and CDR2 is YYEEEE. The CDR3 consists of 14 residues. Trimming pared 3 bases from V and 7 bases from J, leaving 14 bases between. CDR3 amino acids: CASSYINYENEQFF. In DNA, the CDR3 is TGTGCCAGCAGCTATATTAACTACGAAAATGAGCAGTTCTTC.

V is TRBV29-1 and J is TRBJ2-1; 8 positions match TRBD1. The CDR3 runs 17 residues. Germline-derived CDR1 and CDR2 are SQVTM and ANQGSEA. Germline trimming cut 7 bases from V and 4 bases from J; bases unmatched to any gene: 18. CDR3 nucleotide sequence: TGCAGCGCGCCTATGCACCAGGACAGGGTGAATTACAATGAGCAGTTCTTC. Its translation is CSAPMHQDRVNYNEQFF.

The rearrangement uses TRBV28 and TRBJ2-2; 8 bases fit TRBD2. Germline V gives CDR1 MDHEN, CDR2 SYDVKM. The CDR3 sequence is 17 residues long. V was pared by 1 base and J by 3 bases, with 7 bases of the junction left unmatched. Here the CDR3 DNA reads TGTGCCAGCAGTTTATTGCCCCTAGCGGGTTACACCGGGGAGCTGTTTTTT. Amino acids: CASSLLPLAGYTGELFF.

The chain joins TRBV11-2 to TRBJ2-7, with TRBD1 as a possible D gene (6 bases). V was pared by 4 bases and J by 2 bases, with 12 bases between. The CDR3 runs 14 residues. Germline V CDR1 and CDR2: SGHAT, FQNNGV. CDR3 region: CASSWADRPYEQYF. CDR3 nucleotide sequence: TGTGCCAGCAGCTGGGCGGACAGACCCTACGAGCAGTACTTC.

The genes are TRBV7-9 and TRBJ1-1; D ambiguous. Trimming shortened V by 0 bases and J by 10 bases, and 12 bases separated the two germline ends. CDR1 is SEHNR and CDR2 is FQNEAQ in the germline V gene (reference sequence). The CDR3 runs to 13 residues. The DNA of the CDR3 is TGTGCCAGCAGCTTAGCCCCCCGGGAACGAGCTTTCTTT. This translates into CASSLAPRERAFF.

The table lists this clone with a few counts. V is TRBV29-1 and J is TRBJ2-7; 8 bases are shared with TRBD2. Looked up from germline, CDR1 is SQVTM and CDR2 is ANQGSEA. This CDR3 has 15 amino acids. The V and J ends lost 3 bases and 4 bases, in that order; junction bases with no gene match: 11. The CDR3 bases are TGCAGCGTTGAGCGGTCTAGCGGGTTGGGGTACGAGCAGTACTTC. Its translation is CSVERSSGLGYEQYF.

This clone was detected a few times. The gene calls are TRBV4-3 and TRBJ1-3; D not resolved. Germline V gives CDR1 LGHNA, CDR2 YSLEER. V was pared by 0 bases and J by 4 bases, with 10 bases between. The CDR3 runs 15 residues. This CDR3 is CASSQDNQAGNTIYF. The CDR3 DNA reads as TGCGCCAGCAGCCAAGATAACCAAGCGGGAAACACCATATATTTT.

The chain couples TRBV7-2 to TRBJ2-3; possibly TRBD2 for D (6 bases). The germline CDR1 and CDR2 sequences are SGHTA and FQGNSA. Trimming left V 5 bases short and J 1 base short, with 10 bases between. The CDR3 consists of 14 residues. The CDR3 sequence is CASSLKRGTDTQYF. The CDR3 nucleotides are TGTGCCAGCAGCCTGAAGCGGGGCACAGATACGCAGTATTTT.

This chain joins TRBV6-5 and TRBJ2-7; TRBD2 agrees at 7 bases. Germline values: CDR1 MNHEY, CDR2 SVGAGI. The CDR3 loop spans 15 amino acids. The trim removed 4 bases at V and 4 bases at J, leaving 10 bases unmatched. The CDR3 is CASSSPRLAIYEQYF. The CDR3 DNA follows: TGTGCCAGCAGTTCACCGAGACTAGCCATTTACGAGCAGTACTTC.

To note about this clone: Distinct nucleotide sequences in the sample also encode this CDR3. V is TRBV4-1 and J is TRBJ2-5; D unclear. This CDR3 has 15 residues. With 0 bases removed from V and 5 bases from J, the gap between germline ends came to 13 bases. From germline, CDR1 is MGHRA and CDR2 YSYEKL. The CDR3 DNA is TGCGCCAGCAGCCAAGAGTTAGCAGTTCAGGAGACCCAGTACTTC. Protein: CASSQELAVQETQYF.

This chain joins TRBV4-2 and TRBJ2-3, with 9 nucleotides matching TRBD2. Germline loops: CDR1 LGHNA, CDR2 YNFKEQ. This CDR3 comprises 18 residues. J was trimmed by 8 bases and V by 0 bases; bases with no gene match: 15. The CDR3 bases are TGTGCCAGCAGCCAAGATGCGGCCCGGAGCGGGAGGTGGGGTACGCAGTATTTT. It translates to CASSQDAARSGRWGTQYF.

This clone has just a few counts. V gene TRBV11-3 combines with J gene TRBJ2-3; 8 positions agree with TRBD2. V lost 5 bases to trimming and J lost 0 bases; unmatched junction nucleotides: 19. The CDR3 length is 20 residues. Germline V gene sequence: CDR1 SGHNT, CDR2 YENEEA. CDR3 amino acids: CASSTGSSGMSGRSTDTQYF. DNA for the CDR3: TGTGCCAGCAGCACCGGAAGTAGCGGGATGTCTGGGAGAAGCACAGATACGCAGTATTTT. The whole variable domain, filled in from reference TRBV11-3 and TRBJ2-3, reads EAGVVQSPRYKIIEKKQPVAFWCNPISGHNTLYWYLQNLGQGPELLIRYENEEAVDDSQLPKDRFSAERLKGVDSTLKIQPAELGDSAVYLCASSTGSSGMSGRSTDTQYFGPGTRLTVL.

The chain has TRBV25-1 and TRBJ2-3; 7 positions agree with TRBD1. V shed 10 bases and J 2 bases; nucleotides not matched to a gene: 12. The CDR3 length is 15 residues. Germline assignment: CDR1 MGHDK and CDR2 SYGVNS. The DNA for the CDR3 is TGTGCCACCACCCCGGGGACAGATTTCACAGATACGCAGTATTTT. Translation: CATTPGTDFTDTQYF.

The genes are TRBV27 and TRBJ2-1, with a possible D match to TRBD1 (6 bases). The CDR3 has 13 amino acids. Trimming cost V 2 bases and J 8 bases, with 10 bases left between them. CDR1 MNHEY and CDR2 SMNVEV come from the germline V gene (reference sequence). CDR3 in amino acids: CASSLSGGHEQFF. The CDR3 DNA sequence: TGTGCCAGCAGTTTAAGTGGGGGCCATGAGCAGTTCTTC.

For the CDR3, the DNA is TGTGCCAGCAGCTCGTGGATAGCGGGAGGGCCTGGCACCGGGGAGCTGTTTTTT. Protein product: CASSSWIAGGPGTGELFF. J is TRBJ2-2 and V is TRBV7-3, with TRBD2 matching 11 bases. Germline assignment: CDR1 SGHTA and CDR2 FQGTGA. CDR3 length: 18 amino acids. J lost 4 bases, V lost 4 bases, and 11 bases had no gene match.

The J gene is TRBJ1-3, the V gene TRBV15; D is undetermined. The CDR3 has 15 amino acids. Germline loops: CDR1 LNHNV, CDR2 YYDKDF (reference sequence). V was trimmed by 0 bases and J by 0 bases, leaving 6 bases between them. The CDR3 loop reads CATSRDQDSGNTIYF. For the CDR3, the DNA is TGTGCCACCAGCAGAGATCAGGACTCTGGAAACACCATATATTTT.

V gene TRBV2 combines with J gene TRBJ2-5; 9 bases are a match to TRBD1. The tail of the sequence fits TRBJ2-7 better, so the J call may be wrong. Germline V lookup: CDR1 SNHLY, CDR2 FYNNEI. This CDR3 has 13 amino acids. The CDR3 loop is CASSLLGQGEQYF. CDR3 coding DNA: TGTGCCAGCAGTCTACTGGGACAGGGCGAGCAGTACTTC.

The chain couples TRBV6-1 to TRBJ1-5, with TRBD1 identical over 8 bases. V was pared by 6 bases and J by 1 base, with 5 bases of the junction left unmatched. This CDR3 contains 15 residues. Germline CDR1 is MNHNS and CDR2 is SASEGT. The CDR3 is CASRKGQESNQPQHF. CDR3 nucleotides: TGTGCCAGCAGGAAGGGACAGGAAAGCAATCAGCCCCAGCATTTT.

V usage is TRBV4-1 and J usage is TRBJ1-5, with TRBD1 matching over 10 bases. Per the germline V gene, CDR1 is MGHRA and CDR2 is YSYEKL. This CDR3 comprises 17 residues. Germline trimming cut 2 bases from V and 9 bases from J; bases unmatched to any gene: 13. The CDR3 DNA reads TGCGCCAGCAGCCAAAACACCCCGGGACAGGGGAGGTGGCCCCAGCATTTT. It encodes CASSQNTPGQGRWPQHF.

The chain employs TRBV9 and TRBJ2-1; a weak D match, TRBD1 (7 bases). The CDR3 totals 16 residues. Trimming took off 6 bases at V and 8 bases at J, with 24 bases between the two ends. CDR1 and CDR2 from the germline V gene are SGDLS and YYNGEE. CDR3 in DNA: TGTGCCAGCACCGGTGGAGGGGGCTACGGGTCCCATGAGCAGTTCTTC. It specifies CASTGGGGYGSHEQFF.

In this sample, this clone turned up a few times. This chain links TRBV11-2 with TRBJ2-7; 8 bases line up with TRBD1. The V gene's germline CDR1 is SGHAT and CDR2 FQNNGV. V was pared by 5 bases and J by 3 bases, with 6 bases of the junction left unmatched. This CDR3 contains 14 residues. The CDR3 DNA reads TGTGCCAGCAGCCTGGGACAGGTGAACTACGAGCAGTACTTC. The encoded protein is CASSLGQVNYEQYF.

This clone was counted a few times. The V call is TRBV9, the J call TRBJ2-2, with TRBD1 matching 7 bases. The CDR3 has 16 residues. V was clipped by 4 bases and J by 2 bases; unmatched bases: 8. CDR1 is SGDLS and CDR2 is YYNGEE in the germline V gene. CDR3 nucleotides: TGTGCCAGCAGCTTCGGAACAGGGGAAAACACCGGGGAGCTGTTTTTT. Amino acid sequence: CASSFGTGENTGELFF.

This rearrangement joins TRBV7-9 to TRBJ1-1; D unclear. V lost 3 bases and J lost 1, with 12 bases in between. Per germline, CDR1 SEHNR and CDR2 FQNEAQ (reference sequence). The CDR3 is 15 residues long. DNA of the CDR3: TGTGCCAGCAGCTTTTCCGAGACGGGGAACACTGAAGCTTTCTTT. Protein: CASSFSETGNTEAFF.

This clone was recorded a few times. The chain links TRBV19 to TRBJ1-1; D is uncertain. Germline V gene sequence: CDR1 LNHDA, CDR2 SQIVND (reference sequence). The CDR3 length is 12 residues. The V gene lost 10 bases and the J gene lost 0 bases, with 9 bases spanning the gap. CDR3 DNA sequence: TGTGCCATCGGTGACATGAACACTGAAGCTTTCTTT. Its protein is CAIGDMNTEAFF. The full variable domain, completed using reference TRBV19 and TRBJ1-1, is DGGITQSPKYLFRKEGQNVTLSCEQNLNHDAMYWYRQDPGQGLRLIYYSQIVNDFQKGDIAEGYSVSREKKESFPLTVTSAQKNPTAFYLCAIGDMNTEAFFGQGTRLTVV.

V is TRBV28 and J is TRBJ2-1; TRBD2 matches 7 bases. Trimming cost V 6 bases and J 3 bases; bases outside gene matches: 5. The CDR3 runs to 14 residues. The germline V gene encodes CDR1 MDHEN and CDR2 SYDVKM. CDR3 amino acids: CASRGLVLYNEQFF. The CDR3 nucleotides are TGTGCCAGCAGAGGACTAGTTCTCTACAATGAGCAGTTCTTC. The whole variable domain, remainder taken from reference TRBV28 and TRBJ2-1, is DVKVTQSSRYLVKRTGEKVFLECVQDMDHENMFWYRQDPGLGLRLIYFSYDVKMKEKGDIPEGYSVSREKKERFSLILESASTNQTSMYLCASRGLVLYNEQFFGPGTRLTVL.

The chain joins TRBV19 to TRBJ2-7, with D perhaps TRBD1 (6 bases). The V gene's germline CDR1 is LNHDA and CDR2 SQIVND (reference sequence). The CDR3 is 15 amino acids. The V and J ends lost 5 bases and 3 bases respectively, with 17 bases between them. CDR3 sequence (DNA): TGTGCCAGTAGTGGGGCCCTGGACAGCAGCTACGAGCAGTACTTC. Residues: CASSGALDSSYEQYF.

The DNA for the CDR3 is TGTGCCAGCAGTTTATCAGCAGGGGCCCCGTGGAGCTCCTACAATGAGCAGTTCTTC. Its translation: CASSLSAGAPWSSYNEQFF. J is TRBJ2-1 and V is TRBV27, with D possibly TRBD1 on 6 matching bases. Germline V gene data show CDR1 as MNHEY and CDR2 as SMNVEV (reference sequence). V lost 0 bases and J lost 0, with 18 bases in between. There are 19 residues in the CDR3.